This is a list of T cell receptor beta chains from one sample in a study of cytomegalovirus exposure and HLA in healthy donors. TCRdb's copy holds only in-frame clones and misses some; the assay was immunoSEQ multiplex PCR. The sample has approximately 130,000 clones; 82% are singletons. The specimen was PBMCs. The receptor source for this set is a boy younger than 18 in good health and CMV-seronegative. Each CDR3 is given with its conserved first and last residue. The D gene is left open where the match is weak. Clone size is shown for a subset of rows, as once, few, many or a class of expanded clone.

J gene: TRBJ2-2; D gene: -; V gene: TRBV5-1; clone size: once; CDR3 protein: CASSPVMAAWGQNTGELFF; CDR3 DNA: TGCGCCAGCAGCCCTGTTATGGCAGCCTGGGGCCAGAACACCGGGGAGCTGTTTTTT
J gene: TRBJ1-2; D gene: TRBD1; V gene: TRBV7-8; clone size: -; CDR3 protein: CASSFGQGGSYTF; CDR3 DNA: TGTGCCAGCAGCTTCGGACAGGGAGGAAGCTACACCTTC
J gene: TRBJ2-6; D gene: TRBD2; V gene: TRBV5-4; clone size: once; CDR3 protein: CASSSGGRLAGSSGANVLTF; CDR3 DNA: TGTGCCAGCAGCTCGGGGGGCCGACTAGCGGGTAGTTCTGGGGCCAACGTCCTGACTTTC
J gene: TRBJ2-7; D gene: TRBD2; V gene: TRBV27; clone size: -; CDR3 protein: CASSSMTSGIYEQYF; CDR3 DNA: TGTGCCAGCAGTTCCATGACTAGCGGGATTTACGAGCAGTACTTC
J gene: TRBJ2-3; D gene: TRBD1; V gene: TRBV27; clone size: -; CDR3 protein: CASSPGQGPDTQYF; CDR3 DNA: TGTGCCAGCAGCCCTGGACAGGGGCCAGATACGCAGTATTTT
J gene: TRBJ2-5; D gene: -; V gene: TRBV7-9; clone size: -; CDR3 protein: CASSSDYEETQYF; CDR3 DNA: TGTGCCAGCAGCTCGGACTATGAAGAGACCCAGTACTTC
J gene: TRBJ1-5; D gene: -; V gene: TRBV2; clone size: -; CDR3 protein: CASRLMANQPQHF; CDR3 DNA: TGTGCCAGCAGGCTTATGGCAAATCAGCCCCAGCATTTT
J gene: TRBJ2-7; D gene: TRBD1; V gene: TRBV6-5; clone size: -; CDR3 protein: CASTYGQGDEQYF; CDR3 DNA: TGTGCCAGCACCTATGGACAGGGCGACGAGCAGTACTTC
J gene: TRBJ2-7; D gene: TRBD1; V gene: TRBV4-1; clone size: once; CDR3 protein: CASSQGGGLGEQYF; CDR3 DNA: TGCGCCAGCAGCCAAGGAGGGGGCCTCGGCGAGCAGTACTTC
J gene: TRBJ1-1; D gene: -; V gene: TRBV27; clone size: -; CDR3 protein: CASSALGGTEAFF; CDR3 DNA: TGTGCCAGCAGTGCTCTGGGGGGCACTGAAGCTTTCTTT
J gene: TRBJ1-2; D gene: TRBD1; V gene: TRBV5-1; clone size: -; CDR3 protein: CASSLRDRALYGYTF; CDR3 DNA: TGCGCCAGCAGCTTGAGAGACAGGGCCCTATATGGCTACACCTTC
J gene: TRBJ2-3; D gene: TRBD2; V gene: TRBV7-2; clone size: -; CDR3 protein: CASSLTSASTDTQYF; CDR3 DNA: TGTGCCAGCAGCTTGACTAGCGCAAGCACAGATACGCAGTATTTT
J gene: TRBJ1-5; D gene: -; V gene: TRBV30; clone size: -; CDR3 protein: CAWSVRAGFQPQHF; CDR3 DNA: TGTGCCTGGAGTGTACGCGCAGGCTTTCAGCCCCAGCATTTT
J gene: TRBJ1-2; D gene: -; V gene: TRBV7-9; clone size: -; CDR3 protein: CASSPQGNGYTF; CDR3 DNA: TGTGCCAGCAGCCCACAGGGAAATGGCTACACCTTC
J gene: TRBJ1-5; D gene: TRBD1; V gene: TRBV6-6; clone size: once; CDR3 protein: CASRTSTGQSNQPQHF; CDR3 DNA: TGTGCCAGCAGAACTTCAACGGGACAGAGCAATCAGCCCCAGCATTTT
J gene: TRBJ2-1; D gene: TRBD2; V gene: TRBV30; clone size: few; CDR3 protein: CAWGSGVTRNEQFF; CDR3 DNA: TGTGCCTGGGGCAGCGGGGTCACGAGGAATGAGCAGTTCTTC
J gene: TRBJ1-4; D gene: TRBD1; V gene: TRBV27; clone size: -; CDR3 protein: CASSGQGDEKLFF; CDR3 DNA: TGTGCCAGCAGTGGACAGGGGGATGAAAAACTGTTTTTT
J gene: TRBJ2-3; D gene: -; V gene: TRBV2; clone size: -; CDR3 protein: CASSEAEGHSDTQYF; CDR3 DNA: TGTGCCAGCAGTGAAGCAGAGGGACATTCAGATACGCAGTATTTT
J gene: TRBJ2-7; D gene: -; V gene: TRBV5-6; clone size: -; CDR3 protein: CASSFTARSYEQYF; CDR3 DNA: TGTGCCAGCAGCTTCACAGCACGATCCTACGAGCAGTACTTC
J gene: TRBJ2-5; D gene: TRBD2; V gene: TRBV7-6; clone size: -; CDR3 protein: CASSFREREVETQYF; CDR3 DNA: TGTGCCAGCAGCTTCCGAGAGCGGGAGGTAGAGACCCAGTACTTC
J gene: TRBJ2-3; D gene: -; V gene: TRBV10-1; clone size: -; CDR3 protein: CASSLDRGGADTQYF; CDR3 DNA: TGCGCCAGCAGCCTCGACAGGGGAGGGGCAGATACGCAGTATTTT
J gene: TRBJ2-3; D gene: -; V gene: TRBV14; clone size: -; CDR3 protein: CASSLVSTDTQYF; CDR3 DNA: TGTGCCAGCAGCCTCGTGTCCACAGATACGCAGTATTTT
J gene: TRBJ2-5; D gene: TRBD1; V gene: TRBV14; clone size: -; CDR3 protein: CASSQGRGREETQYF; CDR3 DNA: TGTGCCAGCAGCCAAGGAAGGGGGCGCGAAGAGACCCAGTACTTC
J gene: TRBJ1-1; D gene: -; V gene: TRBV5-1; clone size: -; CDR3 protein: CASSLARGNTEAFF; CDR3 DNA: TGCGCCAGCAGCTTGGCCAGGGGCAACACTGAAGCTTTCTTT
J gene: TRBJ2-1; D gene: -; V gene: TRBV20-1; clone size: -; CDR3 protein: CSASRNEQFF; CDR3 DNA: TGCAGTGCCTCTAGGAATGAGCAGTTCTTC
J gene: TRBJ2-5; D gene: TRBD2; V gene: TRBV19; clone size: -; CDR3 protein: CASSTLAESGTQYF; CDR3 DNA: TGTGCCAGTAGTACCCTAGCGGAATCTGGGACCCAGTACTTC
J gene: TRBJ2-2; D gene: -; V gene: TRBV5-6; clone size: -; CDR3 protein: CASSLTVNTGELFF; CDR3 DNA: TGTGCCAGCAGCTTGACAGTAAACACCGGGGAGCTGTTTTTT
J gene: TRBJ2-5; D gene: TRBD2; V gene: TRBV5-1; clone size: -; CDR3 protein: CASRVTTGGTQYF; CDR3 DNA: TGCGCCAGCAGAGTTACTACGGGGGGGACCCAGTACTTC
J gene: TRBJ2-7; D gene: TRBD2; V gene: TRBV29-1; clone size: -; CDR3 protein: CSVDASGSHEQYF; CDR3 DNA: TGCAGCGTTGATGCTAGCGGGAGTCACGAGCAGTACTTC
J gene: TRBJ1-1; D gene: TRBD1; V gene: TRBV2; clone size: -; CDR3 protein: CASSARQGSFTEAFF; CDR3 DNA: TGTGCCAGCAGCGCTAGACAGGGGTCCTTCACTGAAGCTTTCTTT
J gene: TRBJ2-1; D gene: -; V gene: TRBV29-1; clone size: -; CDR3 protein: CSVELDSHINEQFF; CDR3 DNA: TGCAGCGTTGAATTAGACAGTCACATCAATGAGCAGTTCTTC
J gene: TRBJ1-2; D gene: -; V gene: TRBV19; clone size: -; CDR3 protein: CASSIAQVHGYTF; CDR3 DNA: TGTGCCAGTAGCATAGCGCAGGTTCATGGCTACACCTTC
J gene: TRBJ1-2; D gene: TRBD1; V gene: TRBV11-2; clone size: -; CDR3 protein: CASSLDRGSEGYTF; CDR3 DNA: TGTGCCAGCAGTTTGGACAGGGGGTCTGAGGGCTACACCTTC
J gene: TRBJ2-3; D gene: TRBD2; V gene: TRBV11-3; clone size: once; CDR3 protein: CASRASGGDTDTQYF; CDR3 DNA: TGTGCCAGCAGGGCTAGCGGGGGGGACACAGATACGCAGTATTTT
J gene: TRBJ1-1; D gene: -; V gene: TRBV5-6; clone size: -; CDR3 protein: CASSFFGGRNTEAFF; CDR3 DNA: TGTGCCAGCAGCTTTTTTGGGGGCCGGAACACTGAAGCTTTCTTT